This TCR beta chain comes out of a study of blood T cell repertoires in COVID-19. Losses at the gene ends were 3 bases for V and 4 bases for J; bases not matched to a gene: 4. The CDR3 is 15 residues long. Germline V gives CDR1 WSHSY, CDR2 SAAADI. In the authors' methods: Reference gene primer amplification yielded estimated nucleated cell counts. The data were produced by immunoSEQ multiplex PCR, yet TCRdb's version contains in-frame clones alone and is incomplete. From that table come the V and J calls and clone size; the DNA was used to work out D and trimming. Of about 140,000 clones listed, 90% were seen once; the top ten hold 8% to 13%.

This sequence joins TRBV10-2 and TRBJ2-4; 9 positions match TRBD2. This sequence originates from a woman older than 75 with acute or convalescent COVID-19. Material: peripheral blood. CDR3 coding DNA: TGCGCCAGCAGTGATAAGGCGGGGGGGAAAAACATTCAGTACTTC. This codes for CASSDKAGGKNIQYF.